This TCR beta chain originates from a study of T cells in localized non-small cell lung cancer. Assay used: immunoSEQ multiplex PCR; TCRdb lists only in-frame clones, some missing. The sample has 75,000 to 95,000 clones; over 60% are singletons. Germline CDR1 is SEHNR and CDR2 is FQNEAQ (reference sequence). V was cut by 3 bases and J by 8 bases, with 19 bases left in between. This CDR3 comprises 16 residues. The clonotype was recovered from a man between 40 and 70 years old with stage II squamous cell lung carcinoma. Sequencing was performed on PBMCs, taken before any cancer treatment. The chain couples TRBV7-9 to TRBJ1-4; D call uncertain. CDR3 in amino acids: CASSLGIDPRGEKLFF. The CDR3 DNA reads TGTGCCAGCAGCTTGGGGATCGACCCGAGAGGGGAAAAACTGTTTTTT.